This T cell receptor (beta chain) derives from a study of blood T cell repertoires in COVID-19. Looking at the study overall: Acute and convalescent COVID-19 specimens originated in the United States, Italy and Spain. T cells, B-cell-depleted T cells, or PBMCs supplied cDNA or gDNA.

V lost 7 bases, J lost 1 base, and 5 bases stayed unmatched. The CDR3 runs to 14 residues. The V gene's germline CDR1 is SGHVS and CDR2 FQNEAQ. Original data processing: By means of reference gene primer amplification, nucleated cell counts were estimated. Only in-frame clones appear in the TCRdb table, and some are missing; sequencing was by immunoSEQ multiplex PCR. V and J calls plus clone size are reproduced from that table; the DNA served to infer D and trimming. The repertoire consists of about 210,000 clones, with approximately 89% occurring once and the leading ten covering about 4.8%. This sequence originates from a woman in her forties with acute or convalescent COVID-19. Sequencing input: peripheral blood. The chain couples TRBV7-8 to TRBJ1-1, with 8 nucleotides matching TRBD1. CDR3 residues: CASTATGANTEAFF. The CDR3 DNA sequence: TGTGCCAGCACCGCGACAGGGGCGAACACTGAAGCTTTCTTT.